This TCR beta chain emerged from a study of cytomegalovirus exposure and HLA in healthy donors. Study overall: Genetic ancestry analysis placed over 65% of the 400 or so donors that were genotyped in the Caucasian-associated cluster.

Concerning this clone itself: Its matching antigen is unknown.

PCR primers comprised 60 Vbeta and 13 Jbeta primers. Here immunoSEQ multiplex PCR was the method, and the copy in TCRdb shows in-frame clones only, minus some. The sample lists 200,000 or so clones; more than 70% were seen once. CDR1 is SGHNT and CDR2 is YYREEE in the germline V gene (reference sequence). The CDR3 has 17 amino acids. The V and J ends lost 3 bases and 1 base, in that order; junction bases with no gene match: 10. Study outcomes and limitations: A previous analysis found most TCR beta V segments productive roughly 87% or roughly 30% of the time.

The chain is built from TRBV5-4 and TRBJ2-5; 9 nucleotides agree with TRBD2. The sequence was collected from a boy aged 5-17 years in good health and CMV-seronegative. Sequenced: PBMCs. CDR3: CASSSEGLAGFQETQYF. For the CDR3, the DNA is TGTGCCAGCAGCTCGGAGGGGCTAGCGGGGTTCCAAGAGACCCAGTACTTC.